The T cell receptor beta chain described here comes from a study of chemoradiotherapy in HPV16-positive cancers. Study-wide points: Non-HPV-specific T cells did not expand in tumors during treatment, whereas candidate HPV-specific clones and E7-related motifs did.

Repeated repertoire sampling spanned the course of chemoradiotherapy. Measured with immunoSEQ multiplex PCR; TCRdb has only the in-frame clones, and not every one. The sample carries over 950 clones, roughly 92% recorded once. In regard to this clone: Its target is unknown.

CDR3 size: 15 residues. Germline lookup yields CDR1 MNHEY and CDR2 SMNVEV (reference sequence). V was shortened by 4 bases and J by 6 bases, with 17 bases between the two germline ends. This sample comprised tumor tissue, obtained from a patient who underwent chemoradiotherapy. This clonotype was sampled from a human donor with HPV-associated anogenital cancer. V and J are TRBV27 and TRBJ2-3, with D hard to call. The CDR3 protein is CASSSRGRSGDTQYF. CDR3 nucleotide sequence: TGTGCCAGCAGTTCCAGAGGACGGTCCGGGGATACGCAGTATTTT.